The 10 T cell receptor beta chains presented below share a single source sample, sequenced in a study of blood T cell repertoires in COVID-19. Assay used: immunoSEQ multiplex PCR; TCRdb lists only in-frame clones, some missing. The sample shows about 670,000 clones, about 87% of them seen only once. Sequenced material: peripheral blood. These receptors all come from a young woman with acute or convalescent COVID-19.

With respect to this clone: Additional DNA sequences in this sample encode the identical CDR3. The chain uses TRBV12-3 or TRBV12-4 and TRBJ1-1, with D tentatively TRBD1 (6 bases). Deletions cut 3 bases from V and 5 bases from J, with 10 bases between. CDR3 length equals 13 residues. CDR3 nucleotides: TGTGCCAGCAGTTTGGGCCAGGGGACTGAAGCTTTCTTT. Its protein product is CASSLGQGTEAFF.

The chain uses TRBV7-9 and TRBJ1-2; 10 bases are a match to TRBD1. V was pared by 1 base and J by 6 bases, with 8 bases of the junction left unmatched. Germline CDR1 and CDR2: SEHNR and FQNEAQ (reference sequence). The CDR3 is made up of 16 amino acids. DNA of the CDR3: TGTGCCAGCAGCTTAGGTTCGACAGGGGGCGGGAATGGCTACACCTTC. Translation gives CASSLGSTGGGNGYTF.

This chain joins TRBV28 and TRBJ1-2; D uncertain. CDR1 and CDR2 from the germline V gene are MDHEN and SYDVKM. V was cut by 4 bases and J by 4 bases, with 16 bases left in between. CDR3 length: 15 residues. CDR3 sequence: CASSSIASEPYGYTF. In nucleotides, the CDR3 is TGTGCCAGCAGTTCGATCGCATCCGAGCCCTATGGCTACACCTTC.

The chain couples TRBV29-1 to TRBJ1-1; no clear D gene. This CDR3 is built from 19 residues. The germline gives CDR1 SQVTM, CDR2 ANQGSEA. V shed 2 bases and J shed 4 bases, with 29 bases lying between them. The chain's CDR3 is CSVESPRFTNDRPGTEAFF. CDR3 nucleotide sequence: TGCAGCGTTGAATCCCCTCGATTTACGAATGATCGTCCCGGCACTGAAGCTTTCTTT.

This chain connects TRBV4-2 to TRBJ2-7; D is unclear. Trimming pared 0 bases from V and 5 bases from J, leaving 11 bases between. This CDR3 is 14 amino acids long. Germline V gene data show CDR1 as LGHNA and CDR2 as YNFKEQ. The CDR3 loop is CASSQDATRNEQYF. CDR3 coding DNA: TGTGCCAGCAGCCAAGACGCGACACGCAACGAGCAGTACTTC.

This clone was seen only once. The chain links TRBV3-1 (or the pseudogene TRBV3-2) to TRBJ1-6; D is unresolved. V lost 0 bases and J lost 8, with 8 bases in between. The germline V gene encodes CDR1 LGHDT and CDR2 YNNKEL (reference sequence). The CDR3 runs to 14 residues. For the CDR3, the DNA is TGTGCCAGCAGCCAAGATTCCAGTTATTCACCCCTCCACTTT. Its protein is CASSQDSSYSPLHF.

The CDR3 loop reads CASSKGDREDYQPQHF. The CDR3 coding sequence is TGTGCCAGCAGCAAAGGGGACAGGGAAGACTATCAGCCCCAGCATTTT. The chain employs TRBV21-1 and TRBJ1-5; the table assigns TRBD1, which was not confirmed against the DNA. TRBV21-1 is labeled a pseudogene. This CDR3 contains 16 residues.

J is TRBJ1-1 and V is TRBV7-9; D might be TRBD1 (6 bases). V lost 1 base to trimming and J lost 7 bases, with 13 bases between them. This CDR3 is 14 amino acids long. CDR1 is SEHNR, CDR2 FQNEAQ, per germline (reference sequence). The CDR3 loop reads CASSLGDEGDEAFF. Written as DNA, the CDR3 is TGTGCCAGCAGCTTAGGCGACGAGGGGGATGAAGCTTTCTTT. Supplemented by reference TRBV7-9 and TRBJ1-1, the full variable domain reads DTGVSQNPRHKITKRGQNVTFRCDPISEHNRLYWYRQTLGQGPEFLTYFQNEAQLEKSRLLSDRFSAERPKGSFSTLEIQRTEQGDSAMYLCASSLGDEGDEAFFGQGTRLTVV.

The table lists this clone with a count of one. The gene calls are TRBV6-5 and TRBJ1-3; TRBD1 matches 7 bases. The CDR3 is 13 residues long. Trimming at V came to 7 bases and at J to 3 bases, leaving 3 bases not matched to a gene. Germline CDR1 reads MNHEY; CDR2 reads SVGAGI. CDR3 coding DNA: TGTGCCAGCATCGGACAGGTTGGAAACACCATATATTTT. This gives the protein CASIGQVGNTIYF.

The chain uses TRBV15 and TRBJ1-6; D is ambiguous. This CDR3 comprises 15 residues. V lost 0 bases and J lost 10, with 13 bases in between. Germline CDR1 is LNHNV and CDR2 is YYDKDF (reference sequence). This chain's CDR3 is CATSRDRSTRSPLHF. CDR3 DNA: TGTGCCACCAGCAGAGATCGGAGCACCCGGTCACCCCTCCACTTT.